The clone carrying this T cell receptor beta chain was observed a handful of times. The antigen remains undetermined. These data come from a study of T cells in Graves' hyperthyroidism and ophthalmopathy. Study outcomes and limitations: Also found in blood were most expanded thyroid clonotypes above 0.001.

Newly diagnosed patients aged 18 to 65 had hyperthyroidism of under 2 months' duration. Each 10 ml fresh peripheral blood draw supplied the PBMCs. Germline V gene lookup returns CDR1 DFQATT and CDR2 SNEGSKA (reference sequence). The CDR3 covers 14 residues. Amplification yielded TCR beta CDR3 regions, with RNA transcripts as the source. Researchers ran a first-round RT-PCR on the TCR CDR3 using the HTBI primer set. One entry per CDR3 protein results from TCRdb running MiXCR on the multiplex PCR reads. The profile covers roughly 700,000 distinct CDR3 sequences, with over 35% appearing a single time and around 30% taken by the ten largest.

The genes are TRBV20-1 and TRBJ2-7; 8 bases are a match to TRBD2. This TCR was recovered from a woman in her thirties or forties with Graves' hyperthyroidism. Sequencing was carried out using blood. CDR3 sequence: CSPSKASGLDEQYF. CDR3 nucleotide sequence: TGCAGCCCCTCGAAGGCTAGCGGGCTCGACGAGCAGTACTTC.